This is a list of T cell receptor beta chains from one sample in a study of blood T cell repertoires in COVID-19. The repertoire was sequenced with immunoSEQ multiplex PCR; TCRdb's copy has only in-frame clones and lacks some. The table includes around 300,000 clones, about 82% detected once. Specimen: peripheral blood. The receptors come from a human donor in a cohort sampled during active COVID-19. Both conserved end residues are part of each CDR3. Fields, in order: J gene, D gene, V gene, clone size, CDR3 length, CDR3 protein, CDR3 DNA. A D gene is named only where the DNA matches it firmly. Size tells how often a clone was seen (once, few, many) or the class of an expanded clone, and some rows leave it out.

J gene: TRBJ2-6
D gene: TRBD1
V gene: TRBV19
clone size: -
CDR3 length: 17
CDR3 protein: CASSIRDRGPGANVLTF
CDR3 DNA: TGTGCCAGTAGTATCCGGGACAGGGGTCCTGGGGCCAACGTCCTGACTTTC

J gene: TRBJ2-2
D gene: TRBD2
V gene: TRBV7-9
clone size: -
CDR3 length: 16
CDR3 protein: CASSPRVAGSTGELFF
CDR3 DNA: TGTGCCAGCAGCCCGAGGGTAGCGGGGTCGACCGGGGAGCTGTTTTTT

J gene: TRBJ1-4
D gene: -
V gene: TRBV24-1
clone size: once
CDR3 length: 15
CDR3 protein: CATHLPRGANEKLFF
CDR3 DNA: TGTGCCACCCACCTCCCCCGGGGTGCTAATGAAAAACTGTTTTTT

J gene: TRBJ1-2
D gene: -
V gene: TRBV19
clone size: once
CDR3 length: 14
CDR3 protein: CASSISGEVYGYTF
CDR3 DNA: TGTGCCAGTAGTATCTCAGGTGAAGTCTATGGCTACACCTTC

J gene: TRBJ2-5
D gene: -
V gene: TRBV5-1
clone size: few
CDR3 length: 13
CDR3 protein: CASSSGIGETQYF
CDR3 DNA: TGCGCCAGCAGCTCAGGGATTGGGGAGACCCAGTACTTC

J gene: TRBJ2-3
D gene: -
V gene: TRBV11-3
clone size: -
CDR3 length: 13
CDR3 protein: CASSFSGADTQYF
CDR3 DNA: TGTGCCAGCAGCTTTAGCGGAGCAGATACGCAGTATTTT

J gene: TRBJ2-5
D gene: -
V gene: TRBV24-1
clone size: once
CDR3 length: 14
CDR3 protein: CATSAAGSQETQYF
CDR3 DNA: TGTGCCACCAGTGCCGCGGGTAGTCAAGAGACCCAGTACTTC

J gene: TRBJ2-7
D gene: TRBD2
V gene: TRBV7-9
clone size: -
CDR3 length: 14
CDR3 protein: CASSSTGTRYEQYF
CDR3 DNA: TGTGCCAGCAGCTCGACCGGGACTAGATACGAGCAGTACTTC

J gene: TRBJ2-7
D gene: -
V gene: TRBV2
clone size: -
CDR3 length: 13
CDR3 protein: CASSPDTSYEQYF
CDR3 DNA: TGTGCCAGCAGTCCTGACACTTCCTACGAGCAGTACTTC

J gene: TRBJ1-5
D gene: -
V gene: TRBV5-5
clone size: -
CDR3 length: 15
CDR3 protein: CASSYRSVSNQPQHF
CDR3 DNA: TGTGCCAGCAGCTATCGGTCGGTAAGCAATCAGCCCCAGCATTTT

J gene: TRBJ1-5
D gene: -
V gene: TRBV6-4
clone size: -
CDR3 length: 12
CDR3 protein: CARQGANQPQHF
CDR3 DNA: TGTGCCAGACAGGGAGCCAATCAGCCCCAGCATTTT

J gene: TRBJ2-7
D gene: TRBD1
V gene: TRBV6-2/TRBV6-3
clone size: -
CDR3 length: 14
CDR3 protein: CASSSDRGTYEQYF
CDR3 DNA: TGTGCCAGCAGTTCCGACAGGGGTACCTACGAGCAGTACTTC

J gene: TRBJ2-2
D gene: TRBD2
V gene: TRBV7-3
clone size: -
CDR3 length: 14
CDR3 protein: CATSSGVNTGELFF
CDR3 DNA: TGTGCCACTTCAAGCGGGGTAAACACCGGGGAGCTGTTTTTT

J gene: TRBJ1-5
D gene: -
V gene: TRBV2
clone size: -
CDR3 length: 14
CDR3 protein: CASSGSGGSQPQHF
CDR3 DNA: TGTGCCAGCAGTGGCTCGGGCGGGAGTCAGCCCCAGCATTTT

J gene: TRBJ1-3
D gene: -
V gene: TRBV4-2
clone size: -
CDR3 length: 16
CDR3 protein: CTSRLDGGASGNTIYF
CDR3 DNA: TGTACCAGCAGGCTGGACGGAGGGGCCTCTGGAAACACCATATATTTT

J gene: TRBJ1-3
D gene: -
V gene: TRBV29-1
clone size: -
CDR3 length: 14
CDR3 protein: CSVESPFSGNTIYF
CDR3 DNA: TGCAGCGTTGAGTCCCCCTTCTCTGGAAACACCATATATTTT

J gene: TRBJ2-3
D gene: TRBD1
V gene: TRBV6-5
clone size: -
CDR3 length: 14
CDR3 protein: CASSPGGGTDTQYF
CDR3 DNA: TGTGCCAGCAGCCCAGGGGGTGGCACAGATACGCAGTATTTT

J gene: TRBJ1-5
D gene: -
V gene: TRBV15
clone size: -
CDR3 length: 16
CDR3 protein: CATSRDWAGSNQPQHF
CDR3 DNA: TGTGCCACCAGCAGAGATTGGGCAGGTAGCAATCAGCCCCAGCATTTT

J gene: TRBJ2-7
D gene: TRBD2
V gene: TRBV3-1/TRBV3-2
clone size: -
CDR3 length: 14
CDR3 protein: CASSQGVSGGEQYF
CDR3 DNA: TGTGCCAGCAGCCAAGGAGTTAGCGGGGGCGAGCAGTACTTC

J gene: TRBJ2-2
D gene: TRBD2
V gene: TRBV5-1
clone size: -
CDR3 length: 18
CDR3 protein: CASSFKLAGGPSTGELFF
CDR3 DNA: TGCGCCAGCAGCTTTAAGCTAGCGGGGGGGCCGAGCACCGGGGAGCTGTTTTTT

J gene: TRBJ2-3
D gene: -
V gene: TRBV10-1
clone size: once
CDR3 length: 13
CDR3 protein: CASSAPGEDTQYF
CDR3 DNA: TGCGCCAGCAGCGCCCCCGGGGAGGATACGCAGTATTTT

J gene: TRBJ1-2
D gene: TRBD1
V gene: TRBV7-8
clone size: once
CDR3 length: 15
CDR3 protein: CASSTRTGPNYGYTF
CDR3 DNA: TGTGCCAGCAGCACACGGACAGGGCCAAACTATGGCTACACCTTC

J gene: TRBJ2-3
D gene: TRBD2
V gene: TRBV5-1
clone size: -
CDR3 length: 15
CDR3 protein: CASSLGGGLTDTQYF
CDR3 DNA: TGCGCCAGCAGCTTGGGCGGGGGGCTCACAGATACGCAGTATTTT

J gene: TRBJ2-7
D gene: -
V gene: TRBV12-3/TRBV12-4
clone size: -
CDR3 length: 13
CDR3 protein: CASSSRVSYEQYF
CDR3 DNA: TGTGCCAGCAGTTCCAGGGTGTCCTACGAGCAGTACTTC

J gene: TRBJ2-3
D gene: -
V gene: TRBV7-3
clone size: -
CDR3 length: 14
CDR3 protein: CASSLGGPGDTQYF
CDR3 DNA: TGTGCCAGCAGCTTGGGCGGGCCGGGAGATACGCAGTATTTT

J gene: TRBJ1-4
D gene: -
V gene: TRBV6-5
clone size: -
CDR3 length: 13
CDR3 protein: CASRFQGEEKLFF
CDR3 DNA: TGTGCCAGCAGGTTCCAGGGTGAGGAAAAACTGTTTTTT

J gene: TRBJ1-2
D gene: TRBD1
V gene: TRBV5-1
clone size: -
CDR3 length: 13
CDR3 protein: CASSRGQDYGYTF
CDR3 DNA: TGCGCCAGCAGCAGAGGACAGGACTATGGCTACACCTTC

J gene: TRBJ1-2
D gene: -
V gene: TRBV6-1
clone size: -
CDR3 length: 17
CDR3 protein: CASSDSGKRNNRYGYTF
CDR3 DNA: TGTGCCAGCAGTGACAGCGGAAAAAGAAATAATAGGTATGGCTACACCTTC

J gene: TRBJ2-2
D gene: TRBD1
V gene: TRBV7-2
clone size: -
CDR3 length: 15
CDR3 protein: CASSHGTGFAGELFF
CDR3 DNA: TGTGCCAGCAGCCACGGGACAGGGTTCGCCGGGGAGCTGTTTTTT